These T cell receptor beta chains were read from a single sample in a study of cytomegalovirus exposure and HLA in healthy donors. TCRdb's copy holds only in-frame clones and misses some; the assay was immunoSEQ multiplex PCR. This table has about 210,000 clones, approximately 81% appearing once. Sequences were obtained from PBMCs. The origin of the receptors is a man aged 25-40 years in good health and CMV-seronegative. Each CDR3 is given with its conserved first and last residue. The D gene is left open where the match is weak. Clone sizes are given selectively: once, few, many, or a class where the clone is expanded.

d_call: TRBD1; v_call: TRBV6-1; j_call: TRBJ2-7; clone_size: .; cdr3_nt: TGTGCCAGCATGGGGGCCAGGGGGAAGTTTGGCGAGCAGTACTTC; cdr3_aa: CASMGARGKFGEQYF
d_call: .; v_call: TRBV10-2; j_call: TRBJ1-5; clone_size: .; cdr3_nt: TGCGCCACCACGGCCAGGCTTAATCAGCCCCAGCATTTT; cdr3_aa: CATTARLNQPQHF
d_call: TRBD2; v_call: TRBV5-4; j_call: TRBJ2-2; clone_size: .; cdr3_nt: TGTGCCAGCAGCCCCACTAGCGCAGCGAACACCGGGGAGCTGTTTTTT; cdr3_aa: CASSPTSAANTGELFF
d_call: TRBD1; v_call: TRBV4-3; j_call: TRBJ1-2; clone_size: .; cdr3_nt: TGCGCCAGCAGCCAAGATCTAGGGGGCTGGGGCTACACCTTC; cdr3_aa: CASSQDLGGWGYTF
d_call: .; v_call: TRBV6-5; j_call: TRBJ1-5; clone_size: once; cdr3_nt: TGTGCCAGCAGTGATTCAGGGTTTCAGCCCCAGCATTTT; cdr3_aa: CASSDSGFQPQHF
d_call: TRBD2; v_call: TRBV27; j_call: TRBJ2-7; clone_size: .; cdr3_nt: TGTGCCAGCAGTTTCAGCGGGGGCTCCTACGAGCAGTACTTC; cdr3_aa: CASSFSGGSYEQYF
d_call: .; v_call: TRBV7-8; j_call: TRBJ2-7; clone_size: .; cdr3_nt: TGTGCCAGCAGCTTAACTCTCCAACCCTCCTACGAGCAGTACTTC; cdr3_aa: CASSLTLQPSYEQYF
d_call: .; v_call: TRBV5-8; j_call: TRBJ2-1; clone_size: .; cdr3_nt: TGTGCCAGCAGCTTGGGCTCCTTCAACTACAATGAGCAATTCTTC; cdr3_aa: CASSLGSFNYNEQFF
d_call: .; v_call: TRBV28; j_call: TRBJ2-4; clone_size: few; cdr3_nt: TGTGCCAGCAGTTTACGCCCGACATCATTAGCCAAAAACATTCAGTACTTC; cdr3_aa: CASSLRPTSLAKNIQYF
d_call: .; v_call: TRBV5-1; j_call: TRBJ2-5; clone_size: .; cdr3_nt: TGCGCCAGCAGCTTGGGGTGGGCAGGGGAGCCCCAGTACTTC; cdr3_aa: CASSLGWAGEPQYF
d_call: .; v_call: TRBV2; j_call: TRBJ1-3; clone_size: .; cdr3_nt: TGTGCCAGCAGGAGGGATGCCGGAAACACCATATATTTT; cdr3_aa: CASRRDAGNTIYF
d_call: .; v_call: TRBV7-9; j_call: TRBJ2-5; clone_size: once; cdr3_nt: TGTGCCAGCAGCTCCGCGGGGGACAAGGGGTACCAAGAGACCCAGTACTTC; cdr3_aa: CASSSAGDKGYQETQYF
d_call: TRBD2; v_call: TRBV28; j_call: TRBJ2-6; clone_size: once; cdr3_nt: TGTGCCAGCAGTCGGGAGGTCGGGTCTGGGGCCAACGTCCTGACTTTC; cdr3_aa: CASSREVGSGANVLTF
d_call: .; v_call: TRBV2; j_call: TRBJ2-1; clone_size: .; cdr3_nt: TGTGCCAGCAGTGACGGGAAATCCTACAATGAGCAGTTCTTC; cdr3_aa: CASSDGKSYNEQFF
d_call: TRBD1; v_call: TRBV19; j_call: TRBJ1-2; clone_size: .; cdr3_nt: TGTGCCAGTAGTAAGGGACAGCCCTCGAACTATGGCTACACCTTC; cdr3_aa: CASSKGQPSNYGYTF
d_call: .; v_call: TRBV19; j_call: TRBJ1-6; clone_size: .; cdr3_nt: TGTGCCAGTAGTATGTTATCCCTCGGGGGGCGAGGTTCACCCCTCCACTTT; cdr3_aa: CASSMLSLGGRGSPLHF
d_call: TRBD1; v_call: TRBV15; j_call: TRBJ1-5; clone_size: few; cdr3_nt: TGTGCCACCAGCCTAGACCAGGGGGCGGAGGGCAATCAGCCCCAGCATTTT; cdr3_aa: CATSLDQGAEGNQPQHF
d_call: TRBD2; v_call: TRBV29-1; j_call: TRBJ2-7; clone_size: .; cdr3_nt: TGCAGCGCCATCGAAGCTAGCGGGGGAATCGAGCAGTACTTC; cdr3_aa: CSAIEASGGIEQYF
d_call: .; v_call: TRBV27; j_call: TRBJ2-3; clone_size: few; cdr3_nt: TGTGCCAGCAGACCACGCCCTCGACAGATAGAGAGCACAGATACGCAGTATTTT; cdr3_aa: CASRPRPRQIESTDTQYF
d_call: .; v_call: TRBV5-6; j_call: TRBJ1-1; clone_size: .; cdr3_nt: TGTGCCAGCAGCTTGGACAGGGCCGGATCGAACACTGAAGCTTTCTTT; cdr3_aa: CASSLDRAGSNTEAFF
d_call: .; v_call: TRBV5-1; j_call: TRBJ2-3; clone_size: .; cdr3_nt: TGCGCCAGCACCCCTAATCAGGGCCGCACAGATACGCAGTATTTT; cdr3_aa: CASTPNQGRTDTQYF
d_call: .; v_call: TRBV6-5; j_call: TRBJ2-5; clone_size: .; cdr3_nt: TGTGCCAGCAGTTCTCCTCACGGTGGAGGCGGCGAGACCCAGTACTTC; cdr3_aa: CASSSPHGGGGETQYF
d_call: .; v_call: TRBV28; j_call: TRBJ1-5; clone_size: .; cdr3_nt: TGTGCCAGCAGTCGGGCCGGGAGTAGCAATCAGCCCCAGCATTTT; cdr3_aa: CASSRAGSSNQPQHF
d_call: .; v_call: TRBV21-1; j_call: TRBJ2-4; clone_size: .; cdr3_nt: TGTGCCAGCAGCAAAAAATCCCTAGCCAAAAACATTCAGTACTTC; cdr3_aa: CASSKKSLAKNIQYF
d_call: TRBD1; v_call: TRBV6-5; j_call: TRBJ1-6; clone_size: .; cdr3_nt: TGTGCCAGCAGTTACGCCGACAGGGTTAATTCACCCCTCCACTTT; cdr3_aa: CASSYADRVNSPLHF
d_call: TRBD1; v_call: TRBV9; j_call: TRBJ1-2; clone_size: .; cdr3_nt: TGTGCCAGCAGCGCGCCTCAGGGGGCGCTTGGCTACACCTTC; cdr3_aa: CASSAPQGALGYTF
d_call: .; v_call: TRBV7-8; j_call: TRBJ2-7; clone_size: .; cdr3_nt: TGTGCCAGCAGCCCTTTGCAGGTGATGAGCTCCTACGAGCAGTACTTC; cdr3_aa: CASSPLQVMSSYEQYF
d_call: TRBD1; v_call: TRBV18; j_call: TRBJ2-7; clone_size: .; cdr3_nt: TGTGCCAGCTCGCTCGGGGGACAGGGAAACTACGAGCAGTACTTC; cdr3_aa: CASSLGGQGNYEQYF
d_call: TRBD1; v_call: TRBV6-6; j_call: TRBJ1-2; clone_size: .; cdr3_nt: TGTGCCAGCACCCAGGGGGACAGGGGACGGGGCTACACCTTC; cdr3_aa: CASTQGDRGRGYTF
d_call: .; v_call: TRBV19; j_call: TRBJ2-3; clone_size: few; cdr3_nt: TGTGCCAGTAGTATCGGGCCGGGAGGCACAGATACGCAGTATTTT; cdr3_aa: CASSIGPGGTDTQYF
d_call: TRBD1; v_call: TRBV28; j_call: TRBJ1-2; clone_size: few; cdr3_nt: TGTGCCAGCAGGACACAGGGGGTAACCTATGGCTACACCTTC; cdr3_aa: CASRTQGVTYGYTF
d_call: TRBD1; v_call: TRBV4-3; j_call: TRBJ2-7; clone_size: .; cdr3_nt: TGCGCCAGCAGCCAAAGATTCTCCGGGACAGAGGAGCAGTACTTC; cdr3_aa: CASSQRFSGTEEQYF
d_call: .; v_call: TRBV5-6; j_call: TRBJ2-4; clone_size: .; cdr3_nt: TGTGCCAGCAGCCTGGGGGGGCCTCTCGCCAAAAACATTCAGTACTTC; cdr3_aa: CASSLGGPLAKNIQYF
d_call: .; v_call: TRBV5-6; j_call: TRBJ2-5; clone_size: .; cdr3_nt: TGTGCCAGCAGCTGGCGGGGTGCGGGGCAAGAGACCCAGTACTTC; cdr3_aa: CASSWRGAGQETQYF
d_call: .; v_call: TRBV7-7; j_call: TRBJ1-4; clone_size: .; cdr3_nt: TGTGCTAGCAGCGACGGAGGGGCAGTTTATAATGAAAAACTGTTTTTT; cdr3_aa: CASSDGGAVYNEKLFF
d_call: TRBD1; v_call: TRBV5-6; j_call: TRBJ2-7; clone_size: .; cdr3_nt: TGTGCCAGCAGCTTGGGAGTTGGGACAGGATACTACGAGCAGTACTTC; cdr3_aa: CASSLGVGTGYYEQYF
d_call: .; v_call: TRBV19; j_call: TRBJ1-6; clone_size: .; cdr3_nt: TGTGCCAGTAGTGGGGGGGGATTGATTAATTCACCCCTCCACTTT; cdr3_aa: CASSGGGLINSPLHF
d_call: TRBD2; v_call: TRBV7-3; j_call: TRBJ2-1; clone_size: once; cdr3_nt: TGTGCCAGCAGCATTAGCGGGGGGGCCGCCTACAATGAGCAGTTCTTC; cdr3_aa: CASSISGGAAYNEQFF
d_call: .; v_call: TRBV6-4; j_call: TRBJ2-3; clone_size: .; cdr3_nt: TGTGCCAGCAGTGCCTGGAGGGAAGGCACAGATACGCAGTATTTT; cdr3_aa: CASSAWREGTDTQYF
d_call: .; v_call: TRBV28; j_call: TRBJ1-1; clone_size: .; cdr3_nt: TGTGCCAGCAGGCCGCGGGGGAGGCAGAACACTGAAGCTTTCTTT; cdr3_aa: CASRPRGRQNTEAFF
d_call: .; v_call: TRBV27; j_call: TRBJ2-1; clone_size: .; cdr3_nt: TGTGCCAGCAGTTTCAGGGGTCTCAACCCCTACAATGAGCAGTTCTTC; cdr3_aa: CASSFRGLNPYNEQFF
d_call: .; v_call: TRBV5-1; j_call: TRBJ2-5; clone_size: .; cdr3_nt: TGCGCCAGCAGCTTGGGCCTAGGTAGCGTCGGGGAGACCCAGTACTTC; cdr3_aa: CASSLGLGSVGETQYF
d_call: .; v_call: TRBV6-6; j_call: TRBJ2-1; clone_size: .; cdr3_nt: TGTGCCAGCAGACACAACCTTAGAGAGGATGAGCAGTTCTTC; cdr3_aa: CASRHNLREDEQFF
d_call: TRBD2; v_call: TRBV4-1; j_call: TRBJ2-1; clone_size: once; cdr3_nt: TGCGCCAGCAGCCTCAGCGGGGGGGGGTACAATGAGCAGTTCTTC; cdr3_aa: CASSLSGGGYNEQFF
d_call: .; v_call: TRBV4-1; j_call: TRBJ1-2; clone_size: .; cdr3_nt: TGCGCCAGCAGCCAAGCCTCAGGTCTTTATGGCTACACCTTC; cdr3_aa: CASSQASGLYGYTF
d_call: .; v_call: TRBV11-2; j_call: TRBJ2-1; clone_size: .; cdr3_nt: TGTGCCAGTACCAGGACTGGGAGCTCCTACAATGAGCAGTTCTTC; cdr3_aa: CASTRTGSSYNEQFF
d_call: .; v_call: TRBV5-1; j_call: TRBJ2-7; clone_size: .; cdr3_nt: TGCGCCAGCAGCTTGGTCGGCGGGGGCGCGGCGACCGAGCAGTACTTC; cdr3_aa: CASSLVGGGAATEQYF
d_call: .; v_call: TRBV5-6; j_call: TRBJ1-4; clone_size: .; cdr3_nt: TGTGCCAGCAGGGACAGACCGAATGAAAAACTGTTTTTT; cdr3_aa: CASRDRPNEKLFF
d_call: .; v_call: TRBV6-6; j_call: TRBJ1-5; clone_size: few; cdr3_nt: TGTGCCAGCAGTTCTTACGGGGAAAGCAATCAGCCCCAGCATTTT; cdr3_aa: CASSSYGESNQPQHF
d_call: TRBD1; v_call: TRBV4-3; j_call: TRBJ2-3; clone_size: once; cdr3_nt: TGCGCCAGCAGCCGAAGCCCCCGGGGACAGAGCACGGATACGCAGTATTTT; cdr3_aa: CASSRSPRGQSTDTQYF
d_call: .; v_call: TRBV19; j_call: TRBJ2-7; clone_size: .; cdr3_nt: TGTGCCAGTAGTATCGGTCAGGGCACCTACGAGCAGTACTTC; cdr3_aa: CASSIGQGTYEQYF
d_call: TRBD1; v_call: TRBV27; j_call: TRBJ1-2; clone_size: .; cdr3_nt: TGTGCCAGCAGTCCGGGGACAGTCAATGGCTACACCTTC; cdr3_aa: CASSPGTVNGYTF